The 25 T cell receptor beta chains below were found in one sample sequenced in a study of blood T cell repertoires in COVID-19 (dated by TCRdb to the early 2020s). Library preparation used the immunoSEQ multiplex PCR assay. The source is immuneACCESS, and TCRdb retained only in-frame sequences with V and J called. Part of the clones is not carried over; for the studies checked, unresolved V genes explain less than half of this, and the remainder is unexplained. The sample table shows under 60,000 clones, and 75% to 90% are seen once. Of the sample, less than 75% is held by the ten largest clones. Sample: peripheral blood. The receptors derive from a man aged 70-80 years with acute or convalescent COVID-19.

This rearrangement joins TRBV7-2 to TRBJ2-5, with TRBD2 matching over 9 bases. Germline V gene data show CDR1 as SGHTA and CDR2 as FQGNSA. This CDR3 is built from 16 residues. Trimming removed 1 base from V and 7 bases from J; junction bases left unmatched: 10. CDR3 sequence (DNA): TGTGCCAGCAGCTTAGTTGGCGGGGGGGCGTTAGGGACCCAGTACTTC. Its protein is CASSLVGGGALGTQYF.

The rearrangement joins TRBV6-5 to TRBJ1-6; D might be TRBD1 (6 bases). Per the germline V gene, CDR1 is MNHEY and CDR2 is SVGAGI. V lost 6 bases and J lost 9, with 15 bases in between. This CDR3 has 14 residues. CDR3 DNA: TGTGCCAGCAGCATGCGGGGGGCGGGTTCACCCCTCCACTTT. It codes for CASSMRGAGSPLHF.

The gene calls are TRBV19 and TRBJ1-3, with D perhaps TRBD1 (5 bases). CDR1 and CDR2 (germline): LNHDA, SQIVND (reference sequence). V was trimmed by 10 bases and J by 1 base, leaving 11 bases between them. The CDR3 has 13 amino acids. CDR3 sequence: CAISTESGNTIYF. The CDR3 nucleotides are TGTGCCATTTCGACAGAATCTGGAAACACCATATATTTT.

CDR3 loop: CASSPGATVFSGNTIYF. CDR3 DNA sequence: TGTGCCAGCTCACCAGGCGCGACAGTTTTCTCTGGAAACACCATATATTTT. V gene TRBV18 combines with J gene TRBJ1-3, with D maybe TRBD1 (5 bases). CDR1 and CDR2 from the germline V gene are KGHSH and LQKENI. CDR3 size: 17 residues. The germline V and J ends were trimmed by 2 bases and 0 bases, with 14 bases remaining between them.

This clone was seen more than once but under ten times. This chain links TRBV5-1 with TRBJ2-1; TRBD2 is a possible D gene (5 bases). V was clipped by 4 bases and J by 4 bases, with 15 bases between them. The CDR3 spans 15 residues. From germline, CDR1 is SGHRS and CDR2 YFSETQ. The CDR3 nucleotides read TGCGCCAGCAGCCATGACCAAGGGAGATACAATGAGCAGTTCTTC. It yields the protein CASSHDQGRYNEQFF.

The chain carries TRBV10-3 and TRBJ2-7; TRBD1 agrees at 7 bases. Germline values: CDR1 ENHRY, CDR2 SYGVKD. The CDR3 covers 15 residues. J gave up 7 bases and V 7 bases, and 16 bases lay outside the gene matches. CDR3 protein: CAITPGGDREKEQYF. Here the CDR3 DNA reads TGTGCCATCACTCCAGGAGGAGACAGGGAAAAGGAGCAGTACTTC.

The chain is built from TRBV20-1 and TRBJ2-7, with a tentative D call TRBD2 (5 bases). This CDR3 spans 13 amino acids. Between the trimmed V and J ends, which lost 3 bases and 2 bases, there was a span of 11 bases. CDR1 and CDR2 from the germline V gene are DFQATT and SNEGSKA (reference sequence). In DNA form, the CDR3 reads TGCAGTGCTAGTCGCGGGTTGGCCTACGAGCAGTACTTC. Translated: CSASRGLAYEQYF.

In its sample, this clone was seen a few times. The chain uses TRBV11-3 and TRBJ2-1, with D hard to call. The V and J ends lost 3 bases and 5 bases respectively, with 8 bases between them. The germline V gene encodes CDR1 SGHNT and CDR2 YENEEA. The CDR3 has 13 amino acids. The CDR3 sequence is CASSFGGNNEQFF. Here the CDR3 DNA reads TGTGCCAGCAGCTTTGGCGGAAACAATGAGCAGTTCTTC. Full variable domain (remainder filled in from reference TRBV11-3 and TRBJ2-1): EAGVVQSPRYKIIEKKQPVAFWCNPISGHNTLYWYLQNLGQGPELLIRYENEEAVDDSQLPKDRFSAERLKGVDSTLKIQPAELGDSAVYLCASSFGGNNEQFFGPGTRLTVL.

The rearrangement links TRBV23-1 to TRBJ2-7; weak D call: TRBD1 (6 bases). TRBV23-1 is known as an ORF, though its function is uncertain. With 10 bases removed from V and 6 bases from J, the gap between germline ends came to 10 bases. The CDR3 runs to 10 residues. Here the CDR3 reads CANYRVEQYF. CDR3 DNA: TGCGCCAACTACAGGGTCGAGCAGTACTTC.

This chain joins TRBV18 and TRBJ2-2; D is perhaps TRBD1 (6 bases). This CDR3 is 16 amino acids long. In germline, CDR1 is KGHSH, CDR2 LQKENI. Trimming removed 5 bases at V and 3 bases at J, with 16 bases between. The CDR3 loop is CASSTGSGADTGELFF. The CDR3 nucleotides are TGTGCCAGCTCAACCGGTTCAGGGGCGGACACCGGGGAGCTGTTTTTT.

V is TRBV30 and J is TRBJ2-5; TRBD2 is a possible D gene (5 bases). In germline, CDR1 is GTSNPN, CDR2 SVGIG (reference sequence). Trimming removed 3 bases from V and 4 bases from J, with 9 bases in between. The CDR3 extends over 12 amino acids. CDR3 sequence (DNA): TGTGCCTGGAGGCCAACTAGAGAGACCCAGTACTTC. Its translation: CAWRPTRETQYF. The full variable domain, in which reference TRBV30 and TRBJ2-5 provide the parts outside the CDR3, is SQTIHQWPATLVQPVGSPLSLECTVEGTSNPNLYWYRQAAGRGLQLLFYSVGIGQISSEVPQNLSASRPQDRQFILSSKKLLLSDSGFYLCAWRPTRETQYFGPGTRLLVL.

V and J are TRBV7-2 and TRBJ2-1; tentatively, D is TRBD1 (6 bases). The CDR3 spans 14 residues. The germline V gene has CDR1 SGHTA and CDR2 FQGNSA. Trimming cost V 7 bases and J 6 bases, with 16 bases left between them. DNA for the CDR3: TGTGCCAGCAAGGGGGTTAACCCCGCCAATGAGCAGTTCTTC. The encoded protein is CASKGVNPANEQFF.

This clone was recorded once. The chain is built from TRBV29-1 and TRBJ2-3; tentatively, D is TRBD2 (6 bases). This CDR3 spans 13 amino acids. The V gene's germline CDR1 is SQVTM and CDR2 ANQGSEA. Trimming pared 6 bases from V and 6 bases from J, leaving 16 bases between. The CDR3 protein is CSVSAGGWDTQYF. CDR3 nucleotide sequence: TGCAGCGTCTCCGCCGGGGGATGGGATACGCAGTATTTT.

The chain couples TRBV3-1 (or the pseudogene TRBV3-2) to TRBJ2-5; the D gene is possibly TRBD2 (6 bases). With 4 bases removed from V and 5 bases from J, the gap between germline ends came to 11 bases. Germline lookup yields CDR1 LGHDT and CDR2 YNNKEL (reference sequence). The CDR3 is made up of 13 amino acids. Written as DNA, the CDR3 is TGTGCCAGCAGCCTGAGGCGGGGTGAGACCCAGTACTTC. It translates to CASSLRRGETQYF.

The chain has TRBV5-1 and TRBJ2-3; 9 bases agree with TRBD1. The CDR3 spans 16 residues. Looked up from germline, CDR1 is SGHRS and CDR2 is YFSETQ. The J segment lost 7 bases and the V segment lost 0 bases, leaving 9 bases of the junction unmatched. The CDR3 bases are TGCGCCAGCAGCTTGGCTGGGACAGGGACGATAAATACGCAGTATTTT. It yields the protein CASSLAGTGTINTQYF.

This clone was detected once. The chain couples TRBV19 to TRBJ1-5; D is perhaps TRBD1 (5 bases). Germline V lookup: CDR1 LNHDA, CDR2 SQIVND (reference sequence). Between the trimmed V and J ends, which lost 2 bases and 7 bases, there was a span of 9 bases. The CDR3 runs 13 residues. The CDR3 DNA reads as TGTGCCAGTAGTATATCAGGGCGGCAGCCCCAGCATTTT. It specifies CASSISGRQPQHF.

The CDR3 DNA follows: TGTGCCAGCAGTGCTGGGTGGGGACAGGGAACAGGCGAGCAGTACTTC. Translated: CASSAGWGQGTGEQYF. This chain links TRBV6-1 with TRBJ2-7; 9 nucleotides align to TRBD1. The CDR3 contains 16 residues. Per germline, CDR1 MNHNS and CDR2 SASEGT. Unmatched junction bases numbered 13, after V lost 4 bases and J lost 6 bases.

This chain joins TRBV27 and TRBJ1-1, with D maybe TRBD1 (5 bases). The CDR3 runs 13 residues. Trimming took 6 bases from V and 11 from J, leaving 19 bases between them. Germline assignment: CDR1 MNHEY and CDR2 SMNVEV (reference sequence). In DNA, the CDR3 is TGTGCCAGCAGGCTCACTTTGGGGGGGGTGGCTTTCTTT. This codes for CASRLTLGGVAFF.

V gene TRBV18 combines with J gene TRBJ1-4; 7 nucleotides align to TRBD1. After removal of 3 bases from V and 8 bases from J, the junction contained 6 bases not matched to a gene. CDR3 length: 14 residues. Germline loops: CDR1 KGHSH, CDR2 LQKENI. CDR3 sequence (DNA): TGTGCCAGCTCACCCAGCCGGGACAGCGAAAAACTGTTTTTT. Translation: CASSPSRDSEKLFF.

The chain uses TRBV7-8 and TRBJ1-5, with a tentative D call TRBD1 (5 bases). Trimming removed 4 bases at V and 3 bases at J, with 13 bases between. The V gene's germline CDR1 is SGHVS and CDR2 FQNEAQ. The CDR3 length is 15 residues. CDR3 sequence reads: CASSWGGHSNQPQHF. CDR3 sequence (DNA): TGTGCCAGCAGCTGGGGCGGACACTCCAATCAGCCCCAGCATTTT.

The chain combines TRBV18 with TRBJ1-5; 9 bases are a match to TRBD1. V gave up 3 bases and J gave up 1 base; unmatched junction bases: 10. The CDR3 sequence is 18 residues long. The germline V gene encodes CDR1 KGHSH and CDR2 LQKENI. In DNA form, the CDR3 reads TGTGCCAGCTCACCTTCGACCAGCGGGACAGGGAGCAATCAGCCCCAGCATTTT. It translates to CASSPSTSGTGSNQPQHF.

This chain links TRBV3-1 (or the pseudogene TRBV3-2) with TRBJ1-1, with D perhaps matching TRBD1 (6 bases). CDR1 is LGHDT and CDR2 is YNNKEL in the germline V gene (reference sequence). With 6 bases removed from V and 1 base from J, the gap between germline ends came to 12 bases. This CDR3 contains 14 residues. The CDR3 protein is CASSPRGSNTEAFF. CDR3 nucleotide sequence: TGTGCCAGCAGTCCCAGGGGATCGAACACTGAAGCTTTCTTT.

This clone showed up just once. The CDR3 here is CASSLFGQGDYGYTF. CDR3 DNA: TGTGCCAGCAGTTTATTCGGACAGGGTGACTATGGCTACACCTTC. The chain uses TRBV6-5 and TRBJ1-2, with 8 bases lining up with TRBD1. V shed 4 bases, J shed 3 bases, and the junction held 7 bases outside the gene matches. In germline, CDR1 is MNHEY, CDR2 SVGAGI. The CDR3 contains 15 residues.

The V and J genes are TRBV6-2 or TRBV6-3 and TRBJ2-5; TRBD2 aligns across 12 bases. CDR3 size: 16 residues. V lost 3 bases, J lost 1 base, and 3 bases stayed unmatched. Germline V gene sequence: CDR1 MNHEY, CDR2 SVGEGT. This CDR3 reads CASSYLLAGGQETQYF. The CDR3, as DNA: TGTGCCAGCAGTTATTTACTAGCGGGAGGCCAAGAGACCCAGTACTTC.

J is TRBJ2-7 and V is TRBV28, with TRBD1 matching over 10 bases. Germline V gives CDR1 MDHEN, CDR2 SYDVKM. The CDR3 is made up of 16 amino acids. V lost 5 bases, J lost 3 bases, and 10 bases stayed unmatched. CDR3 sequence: CASSPHRDRGIYEQYF. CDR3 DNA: TGTGCCAGCAGTCCCCACCGGGACAGGGGAATCTACGAGCAGTACTTC. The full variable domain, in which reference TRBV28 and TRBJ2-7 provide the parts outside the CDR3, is DVKVTQSSRYLVKRTGEKVFLECVQDMDHENMFWYRQDPGLGLRLIYFSYDVKMKEKGDIPEGYSVSREKKERFSLILESASTNQTSMYLCASSPHRDRGIYEQYFGPGTRLTVT.